This TCR beta chain was identified in a study of OX40 agonist ivuxolimab in advanced cancers. J lost 8 bases, V lost 4 bases, and 3 bases had no gene match. The CDR3 contains 14 residues. CDR1 and CDR2 from the germline V gene are SGHAT and FQNNGV. Blood sampling took place at baseline, cycle 4 day 1, and cycle 7 day 1. Here immunoSEQ multiplex PCR was the method, and the copy in TCRdb shows in-frame clones only, minus some. The sample has about 80,000 clones, 80% to 90% seen once. The rearrangement joins TRBV11-2 to TRBJ2-3, with TRBD2 matching over 13 bases. The input for sequencing was CD4+ or CD8+ T cells sorted from blood, taken in a trial of the OX40 agonist ivuxolimab. The receptor was derived from an adult with an advanced solid tumor such as melanoma, head and neck, liver or kidney cancer. In DNA form, the CDR3 reads TGTGCCAGCAGCTCGGGACTAGCGGGGTTTACGCAGTATTTT. Translation gives CASSSGLAGFTQYF.